These T cell receptor beta chains were read from a single sample in a study of shared clonotypes between healthy human individuals. Clones were read by immunoSEQ multiplex PCR, and TCRdb kept only the in-frame ones, dropping some. The table records 2 million to 2.5 million clones, about 94% of them present only once. Material: naive CD4+ T cells sorted from blood. All receptors derive from a man aged 18 to 29 in good health. Each CDR3 is given with its conserved first and last residue. D genes are given only for firm matches. Rows may omit the clone size; those that give it use once, few, many or a size class.

NA,TRBJ1-5,TRBV6-6,TRBD1,CASSYPGTGVQPQHF,TGTGCCAGCAGTTACCCAGGGACAGGCGTTCAGCCCCAGCATTTT
NA,TRBJ2-5,TRBV7-7,TRBD2,CASGTIQETQYF,TGTGCTAGCGGGACGATACAAGAGACCCAGTACTTC
NA,TRBJ2-7,TRBV5-1,NA,CASSPAVGTYEQYF,TGCGCCAGCAGCCCAGCAGTGGGGACCTACGAGCAGTACTTC
NA,TRBJ2-2,TRBV10-3,TRBD1,CAISESGRGLTGELFF,TGTGCCATCAGTGAGTCCGGCAGGGGGCTCACCGGGGAGCTGTTTTTT
NA,TRBJ2-5,TRBV7-2,NA,CASRRQETQYF,TGTGCCAGCAGACGCCAAGAGACCCAGTACTTC
NA,TRBJ2-6,TRBV6-5,NA,CASSRSGANVLTF,TGTGCCAGCAGTAGGTCTGGGGCCAACGTCCTGACTTTC
NA,TRBJ2-3,TRBV30,TRBD1,CAWSPGQVSSTDTQYF,TGTGCCTGGAGTCCCGGACAGGTATCGAGCACAGATACGCAGTATTTT
NA,TRBJ1-5,TRBV7-9,TRBD1,CASSQGQGLRNQPQHF,TGTGCCAGCAGCCAAGGACAGGGGCTTCGCAATCAGCCCCAGCATTTT
NA,TRBJ2-2,TRBV2,TRBD2,CASSGLSGLAGGTGELFF,TGTGCCAGCAGTGGCCTTTCGGGACTAGCGGGAGGTACCGGGGAGCTGTTTTTT
NA,TRBJ1-6,TRBV25-1,TRBD1,CASSETGQNSPLHF,TGTGCCAGCAGTGAGACAGGGCAGAATTCACCCCTCCACTTT
NA,TRBJ2-5,TRBV11-2,NA,CASSLLYGLQETQYF,TGTGCCAGCAGCTTATTATACGGGCTCCAAGAGACCCAGTACTTC
NA,TRBJ1-1,TRBV11-1,NA,CASSQAPDNTEAFF,TGTGCCAGCAGTCAAGCTCCCGATAACACTGAAGCTTTCTTT
NA,TRBJ2-5,TRBV5-4,NA,CASSLAQETQYF,TGTGCCAGCAGCTTAGCGCAAGAGACCCAGTACTTC
NA,TRBJ2-1,TRBV28,NA,CASSLAGRPYNEQFF,TGTGCCAGCAGTTTAGCAGGGCGCCCCTACAATGAGCAGTTCTTC
NA,TRBJ2-7,TRBV7-9,NA,CASSLRGERYEQYF,TGTGCCAGCAGCTTAAGAGGGGAGAGGTACGAGCAGTACTTC
NA,TRBJ2-7,TRBV6-4,TRBD2,CASRRAGANEQYF,TGTGCCAGCAGAAGGGCGGGAGCCAACGAGCAGTACTTC
NA,TRBJ2-2,TRBV11-3,TRBD1,CASSLAGYGTGGSEELFF,TGTGCCAGCAGCTTAGCCGGATACGGGACAGGGGGTAGTGAGGAGCTGTTTTTT
NA,TRBJ2-6,TRBV6-1,NA,CASTRRLSGANVLTF,TGTGCCAGCACGAGGCGGCTTTCTGGGGCCAACGTCCTGACTTTC
NA,TRBJ2-1,TRBV19,NA,CASSIEQGSSEQFF,TGTGCCAGTAGTATAGAACAGGGCTCCTCTGAGCAGTTCTTC
once,TRBJ2-3,TRBV5-1,TRBD2,CASSLTSGADTQYF,TGCGCCAGCAGCCTGACTAGCGGGGCAGATACGCAGTATTTT
NA,TRBJ2-7,TRBV5-6,NA,CASSSPGGYEQYF,TGTGCCAGCAGCTCCCCCGGGGGCTACGAGCAGTACTTC
NA,TRBJ1-6,TRBV7-9,TRBD1,CASTRGDSNSPLHF,TGTGCCAGCACAAGGGGGGACAGTAATTCACCCCTCCACTTT
NA,TRBJ1-1,TRBV30,NA,CAWSADLEAFF,TGTGCCTGGAGTGCCGATCTTGAAGCTTTCTTT
NA,TRBJ1-2,TRBV9,NA,CASSEYSGTTTAGYTF,TGTGCCAGCAGCGAATACTCCGGGACAACGACTGCTGGCTACACCTTC
NA,TRBJ2-3,TRBV2,NA,CASSESTDTQYF,TGTGCCAGCAGTGAGAGCACAGATACGCAGTATTTT
NA,TRBJ2-3,TRBV9,NA,CASSGRVLLDTQYF,TGTGCCAGCAGCGGGAGGGTTCTCTTAGATACGCAGTATTTT
NA,TRBJ2-7,TRBV9,TRBD2,CASSVHSGGTAYEQYF,TGTGCCAGCAGCGTACATAGCGGGGGTACGGCCTACGAGCAGTACTTC
NA,TRBJ2-1,TRBV5-1,TRBD2,CASSSPPSGGANEQFF,TGCGCCAGCAGCTCCCCGCCTAGCGGGGGGGCAAATGAGCAGTTCTTC
NA,TRBJ2-3,TRBV5-4,NA,CASSSGRRGAGDTQYF,TGTGCCAGCAGCTCGGGCCGGAGGGGGGCGGGAGATACGCAGTATTTT
NA,TRBJ2-1,TRBV27,NA,CASSFQQGSYNEQFF,TGTGCCAGCAGTTTCCAACAGGGTTCCTACAATGAGCAGTTCTTC
once,TRBJ1-5,TRBV9,NA,CASSDTGNNQPQHF,TGTGCCAGCAGCGACACAGGGAACAATCAGCCCCAGCATTTT
NA,TRBJ2-7,TRBV5-6,NA,CASSFRSAGPYEQYF,TGTGCCAGCAGCTTTAGGTCGGCAGGACCCTACGAGCAGTACTTC
NA,TRBJ2-7,TRBV14,NA,CASSPGTAGWAQYF,TGTGCCAGCAGCCCTGGGACGGCGGGCTGGGCGCAGTACTTC
NA,TRBJ2-2,TRBV4-3,NA,CASSPTPAEGAYTGELFF,TGCGCCAGCAGCCCCACACCCGCGGAGGGTGCTTACACCGGGGAGCTGTTTTTT
NA,TRBJ1-4,TRBV6-6,NA,CASRATALVEKLFF,TGTGCCAGCAGGGCTACAGCTTTGGTTGAAAAACTGTTTTTT
NA,TRBJ2-1,TRBV4-2,TRBD2,CASSQDGESLAGYNEQFF,TGTGCCAGCAGCCAAGACGGGGAGAGTCTAGCGGGGTACAATGAGCAGTTCTTC
NA,TRBJ2-3,TRBV11-2,TRBD2,CASSLALAGGPDTQYF,TGTGCCAGCAGCTTAGCTCTAGCGGGAGGACCAGATACGCAGTATTTT
NA,TRBJ2-7,TRBV6-6,NA,CASSYRTFYEQYF,TGTGCCAGCAGTTACAGGACCTTCTACGAGCAGTACTTC
NA,TRBJ1-5,TRBV19,NA,CASEQGRREPQHF,TGTGCCAGTGAACAGGGAAGGAGGGAGCCCCAGCATTTT
NA,TRBJ2-2,TRBV10-2,TRBD1,CATRTGAVTGELFF,TGCGCCACCAGGACAGGGGCGGTCACCGGGGAGCTGTTTTTT
NA,TRBJ2-5,TRBV18,NA,CASSPRTFETQYF,TGTGCCAGCTCACCGAGGACTTTTGAGACCCAGTACTTC
NA,TRBJ2-2,TRBV18,NA,CASSVIRGPGELFF,TGTGCCAGCTCAGTAATTCGGGGGCCCGGGGAGCTGTTTTTT
NA,TRBJ2-1,TRBV2,NA,CASSEERNEQFF,TGTGCCAGCAGTGAGGAGCGCAATGAGCAGTTCTTC
NA,TRBJ2-1,TRBV6-5,TRBD2,CASSYSGTSGNNEQFF,TGTGCCAGCAGTTACTCTGGGACTAGCGGTAACAATGAGCAGTTCTTC
NA,TRBJ1-5,TRBV2,TRBD1,CASSLDRGQGQPQHF,TGTGCCAGCAGCCTAGACAGGGGGCAAGGTCAGCCCCAGCATTTT
NA,TRBJ2-2,TRBV2,NA,CASSLQGSNTGELFF,TGTGCCAGCAGTTTACAGGGCTCGAACACCGGGGAGCTGTTTTTT
NA,TRBJ1-2,TRBV5-1,TRBD1,CASSGPGQGVTGYTF,TGCGCCAGCAGCGGCCCGGGACAGGGTGTAACCGGCTACACCTTC
NA,TRBJ1-5,TRBV9,NA,CASSGEQGPYSNQPQHF,TGTGCCAGCAGCGGCGAACAGGGTCCCTATAGCAATCAGCCCCAGCATTTT
NA,TRBJ1-3,TRBV5-6,NA,CASSLRTPGGNTIYF,TGTGCCAGCAGCTTGCGCACCCCTGGGGGAAACACCATATATTTT